This T cell receptor (beta chain) is from a study of radiation and T cells in renal cell carcinoma. This clone was counted only a few times. The V gene lost 7 bases and the J gene lost 0 bases, with 13 bases spanning the gap. From germline, CDR1 is MNHNS and CDR2 SASEGT. The CDR3 is 15 amino acids. Some clones are missing from TCRdb's copy, which holds only in-frame ones; the method was immunoSEQ multiplex PCR. The table lists just over 95,000 clones, around 83% of them singletons. Time point described: blood 4 weeks post-SBRT, at nephrectomy. Indicated treatment: 15 Gy SBRT to primary tumor, nephrectomy 4 weeks later. Blood was sampled at baseline, 2 weeks and 4 weeks after SBRT.

The chain has TRBV6-1 and TRBJ2-1; D perhaps matches TRBD1 (6 bases). The sequence derives from a man in his fifties or sixties with renal cell carcinoma. The sequenced sample was blood, obtained from a patient whose treatment included radiotherapy and nephrectomy. CDR3 DNA sequence: TGTGCCAGCAAATACAGGGCCAGCTCCTACAATGAGCAGTTCTTC. Its translation is CASKYRASSYNEQFF.